Sequencing of this T cell receptor beta chain was carried out in a study of tumor and adjacent non-tumor tissue in lung cancer. Across the whole study: The patients, around 11 men and a handful of women, were about 30 to 76 with stage I to III disease. Samples averaged roughly 4.3 million productive TCRbeta reads each. Study results and caveats: Compared with tumor, normal lung showed significantly lower TCR diversity.

Three rounds of nested PCR, following a modified ARM-PCR protocol, produced the TCRbeta library. TCRdb independently ran MiXCR on the multiplex PCR reads; one entry per CDR3 protein. Among 220,000 or so distinct CDR3 sequences listed, 71% were seen once. Comments on this clonotype: Its antigen is as yet unknown. Sequence at one end of the junction differs from germline and may be a read error.

This sample's RNA came from whole unsorted tissue. CDR3 length: 13 residues. Per germline, CDR1 SQVTM and CDR2 ANQGSEA. Sequences were obtained from lung tumor tissue. This TCR was sampled from a man in his fifties or sixties with non-small cell lung cancer. The J gene is TRBJ1-1, the V gene TRBV29-1; D may be TRBD1 (5 bases). Here the CDR3 reads CSVEGRTFTKAFF. DNA of the CDR3: TGCAGCGTTGAGGGGCGTACTTTCACTAAAGCTTTCTTT.